This TCR beta chain was sequenced during a study of cytomegalovirus exposure and HLA in healthy donors. Germline V gene data show CDR1 as MNHNS and CDR2 as SASEGT. Trimming took 8 bases from V and 5 from J; bases not matched to a gene: 8. This CDR3 region has 15 residues. Overall study findings and caveats: Later analysis revealed greater clonal expansion in HLA-associated TCR beta chains than in equally common others. Follow-up analysis seemed to connect common viral pathogens with several of the most significant clusters identified. Follow-up analysis later connected one missense variant in DCLRE1C with trimming of TCR beta V- and J-genes.

In the case of this clone: Its cognate antigen is unknown.

The PCR had 60 Vbeta and 13 Jbeta primers. Profiling relied on immunoSEQ multiplex PCR, and the TCRdb table lists in-frame clones only, not all of them. Seen here are 110,000 to 150,000 clones, roughly 10% observed once, and the top ten hold 1.8%. The source material was PBMCs. This TCR derives from a man aged 50 or older in good health and CMV-seronegative. V gene TRBV6-1 combines with J gene TRBJ2-5; 13 nucleotides line up with TRBD2. The CDR3 nucleotides are TGTGCCAGCGAACTAGCGGGGGGGCAGTGGGAGACCCAGTACTTC. This codes for CASELAGGQWETQYF.